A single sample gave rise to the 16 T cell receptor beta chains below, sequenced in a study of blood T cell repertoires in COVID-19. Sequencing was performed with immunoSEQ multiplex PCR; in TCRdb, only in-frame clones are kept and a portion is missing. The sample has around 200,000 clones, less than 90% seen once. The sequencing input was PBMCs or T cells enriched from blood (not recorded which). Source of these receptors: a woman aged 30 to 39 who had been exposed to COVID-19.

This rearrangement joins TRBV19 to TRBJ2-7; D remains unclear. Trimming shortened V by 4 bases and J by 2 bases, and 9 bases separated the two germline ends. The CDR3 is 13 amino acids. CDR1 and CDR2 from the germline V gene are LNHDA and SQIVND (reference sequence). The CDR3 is CASSRRNPYEQYF. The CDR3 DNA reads TGTGCCAGTAGTAGGCGGAACCCCTACGAGCAGTACTTC.

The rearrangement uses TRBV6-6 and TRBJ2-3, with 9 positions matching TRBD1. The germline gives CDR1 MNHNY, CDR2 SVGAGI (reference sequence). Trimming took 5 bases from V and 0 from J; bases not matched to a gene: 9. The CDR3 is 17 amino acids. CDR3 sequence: CASSQGQGSWSTDTQYF. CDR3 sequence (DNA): TGTGCCAGCAGTCAGGGACAGGGTTCGTGGAGCACAGATACGCAGTATTTT.

In nucleotides, the CDR3 is TGTGCCAGCAGTACCACAGGGTCCGCTAATGAAAAACTGTTTTTT. Protein: CASSTTGSANEKLFF. The rearrangement uses TRBV27 and TRBJ1-4, with D maybe TRBD1 (6 bases). CDR3 size: 15 residues. V lost 5 bases and J lost 3, with 13 bases in between. CDR1 is MNHEY and CDR2 is SMNVEV in the germline V gene (reference sequence).

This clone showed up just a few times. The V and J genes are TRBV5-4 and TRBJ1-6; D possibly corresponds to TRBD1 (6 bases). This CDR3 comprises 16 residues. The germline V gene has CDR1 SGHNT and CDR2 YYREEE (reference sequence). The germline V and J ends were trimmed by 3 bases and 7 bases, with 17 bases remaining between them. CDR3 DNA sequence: TGTGCCAGCAGCTCCCGAGAAACAGGGCGGAATTCACCCCTCCACTTT. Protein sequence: CASSSRETGRNSPLHF.

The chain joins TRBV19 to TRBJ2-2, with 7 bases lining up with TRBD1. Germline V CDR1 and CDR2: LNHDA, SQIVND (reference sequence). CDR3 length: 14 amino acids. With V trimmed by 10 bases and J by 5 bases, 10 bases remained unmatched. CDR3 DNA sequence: TGTGCCACCGCCCGGGACAGAGGGACCGGGGAGCTGTTTTTT. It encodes CATARDRGTGELFF.

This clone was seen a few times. The CDR3 coding sequence is TGTGCCAGCAGCCAAGATACTAGCGGGGGGGCGTGGGGCACAGATACGCAGTATTTT. Translating it yields CASSQDTSGGAWGTDTQYF. The genes are TRBV3-1 (or the pseudogene TRBV3-2) and TRBJ2-3, with 13 bases fitting TRBD2. The length of the CDR3 is 19 residues. With V trimmed by 0 bases and J by 1 base, 7 bases remained unmatched. Germline V gives CDR1 LGHDT, CDR2 YNNKEL (reference sequence).

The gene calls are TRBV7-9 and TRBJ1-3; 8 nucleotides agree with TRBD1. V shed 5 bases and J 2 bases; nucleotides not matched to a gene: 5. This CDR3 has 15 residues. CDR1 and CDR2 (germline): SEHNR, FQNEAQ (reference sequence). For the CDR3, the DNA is TGTGCCAGCAGCCCGGACAGGGTCACTGGAAACACCATATATTTT. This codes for CASSPDRVTGNTIYF.

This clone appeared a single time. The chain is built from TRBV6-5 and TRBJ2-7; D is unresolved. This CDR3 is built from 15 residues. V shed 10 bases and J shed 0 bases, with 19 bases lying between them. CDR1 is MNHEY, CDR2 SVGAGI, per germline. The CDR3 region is CATLPGSLSSYEQYF. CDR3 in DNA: TGTGCCACCCTACCCGGGTCATTAAGCTCCTACGAGCAGTACTTC.

The CDR3 nucleotides are TGTGCCAGCAGTATAGGGACACCTTACAATGAGCAGTTCTTC. This gives the protein CASSIGTPYNEQFF. The V and J genes are TRBV6-7 and TRBJ2-1; TRBD1 might be the D (6 bases). TRBV6-7 qualifies as an ORF whose function is uncertain. Trimming removed 5 bases from V and 4 bases from J, with 12 bases in between. This CDR3 comprises 14 residues.

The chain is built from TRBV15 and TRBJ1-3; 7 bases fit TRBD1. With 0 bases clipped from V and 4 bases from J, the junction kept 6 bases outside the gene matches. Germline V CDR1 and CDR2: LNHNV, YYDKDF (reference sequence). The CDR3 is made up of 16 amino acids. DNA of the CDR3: TGTGCCACCAGCAGAGATCGGCAGGGGGGAGGAAACACCATATATTTT. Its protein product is CATSRDRQGGGNTIYF.

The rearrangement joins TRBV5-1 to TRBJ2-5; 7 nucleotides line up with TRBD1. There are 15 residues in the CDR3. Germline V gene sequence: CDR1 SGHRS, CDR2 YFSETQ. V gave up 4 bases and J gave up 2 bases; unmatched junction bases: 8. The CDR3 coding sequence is TGCGCCAGCAGCCGCACAGACAGGGAACAAGAGACCCAGTACTTC. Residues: CASSRTDREQETQYF.

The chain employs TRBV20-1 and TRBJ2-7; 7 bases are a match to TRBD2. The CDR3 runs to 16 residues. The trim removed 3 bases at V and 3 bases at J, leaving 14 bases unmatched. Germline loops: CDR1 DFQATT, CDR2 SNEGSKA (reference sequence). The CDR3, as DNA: TGCAGTGCTAGTTCGGAACTGGGCGGGAGACTCTACGAGCAGTACTTC. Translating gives CSASSELGGRLYEQYF.

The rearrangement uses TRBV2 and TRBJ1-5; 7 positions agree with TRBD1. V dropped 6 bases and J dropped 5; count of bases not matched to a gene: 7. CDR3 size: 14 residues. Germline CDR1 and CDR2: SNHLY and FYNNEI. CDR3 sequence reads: CASSLNRGDQPQHF. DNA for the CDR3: TGTGCCAGCAGCCTCAACAGGGGAGATCAGCCCCAGCATTTT.

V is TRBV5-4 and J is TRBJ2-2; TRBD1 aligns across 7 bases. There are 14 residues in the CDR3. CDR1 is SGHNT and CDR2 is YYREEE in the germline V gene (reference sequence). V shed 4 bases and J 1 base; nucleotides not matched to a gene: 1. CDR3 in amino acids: CASSRQGNTGELFF. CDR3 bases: TGTGCCAGCAGCAGACAGGGGAACACCGGGGAGCTGTTTTTT.

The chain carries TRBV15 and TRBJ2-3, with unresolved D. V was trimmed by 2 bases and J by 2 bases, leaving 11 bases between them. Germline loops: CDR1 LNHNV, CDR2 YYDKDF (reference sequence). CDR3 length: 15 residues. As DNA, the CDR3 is TGTGCCACCAGCAGATTCCAGGCCACCACAGATACGCAGTATTTT. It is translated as CATSRFQATTDTQYF.

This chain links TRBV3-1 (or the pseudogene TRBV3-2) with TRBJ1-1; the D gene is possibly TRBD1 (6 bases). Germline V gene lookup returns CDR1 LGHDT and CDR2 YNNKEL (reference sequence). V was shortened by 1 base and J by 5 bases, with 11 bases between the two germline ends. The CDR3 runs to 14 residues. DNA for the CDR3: TGTGCCAGCAGCCAAGCCGCAGGGGTGACTGAAGCTTTCTTT. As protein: CASSQAAGVTEAFF.